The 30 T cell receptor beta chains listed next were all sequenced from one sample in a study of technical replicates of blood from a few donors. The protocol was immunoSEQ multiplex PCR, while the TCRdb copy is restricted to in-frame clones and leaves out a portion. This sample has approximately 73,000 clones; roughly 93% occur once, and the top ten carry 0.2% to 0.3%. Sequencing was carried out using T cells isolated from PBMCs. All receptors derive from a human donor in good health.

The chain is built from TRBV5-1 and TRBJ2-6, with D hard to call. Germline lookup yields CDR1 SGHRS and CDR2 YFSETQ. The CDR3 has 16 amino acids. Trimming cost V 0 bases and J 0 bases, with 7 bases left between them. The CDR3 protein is CASSLGRPSGANVLTF. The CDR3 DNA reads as TGCGCCAGCAGCTTGGGGCGGCCCTCTGGGGCCAACGTCCTGACTTTC. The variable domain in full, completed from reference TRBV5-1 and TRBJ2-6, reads KAGVTQTPRYLIKTRGQQVTLSCSPISGHRSVSWYQQTPGQGLQFLFEYFSETQRNKGNFPGRFSGRQFSNSRSEMNVSTLELGDSALYLCASSLGRPSGANVLTFGAGSRLTVL.

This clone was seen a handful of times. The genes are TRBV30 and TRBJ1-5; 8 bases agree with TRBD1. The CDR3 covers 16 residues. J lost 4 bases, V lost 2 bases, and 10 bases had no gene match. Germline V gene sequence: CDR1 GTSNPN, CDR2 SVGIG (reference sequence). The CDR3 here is CAWSLSQGALNQPQHF. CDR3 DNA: TGTGCCTGGAGTCTATCGCAGGGGGCTTTGAATCAGCCCCAGCATTTT.

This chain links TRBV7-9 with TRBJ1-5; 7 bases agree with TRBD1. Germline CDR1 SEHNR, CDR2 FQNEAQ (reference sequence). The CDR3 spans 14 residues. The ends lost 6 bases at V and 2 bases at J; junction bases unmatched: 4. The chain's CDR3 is CASRPGTGNQPQHF. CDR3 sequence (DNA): TGTGCCAGCAGGCCCGGGACAGGCAATCAGCCCCAGCATTTT.

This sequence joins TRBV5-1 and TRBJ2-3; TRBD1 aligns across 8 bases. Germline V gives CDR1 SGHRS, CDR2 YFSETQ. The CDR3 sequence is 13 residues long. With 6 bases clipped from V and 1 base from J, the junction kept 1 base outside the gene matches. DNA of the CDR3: TGCGCCAGCATGACAGGGGGCACAGATACGCAGTATTTT. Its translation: CASMTGGTDTQYF.

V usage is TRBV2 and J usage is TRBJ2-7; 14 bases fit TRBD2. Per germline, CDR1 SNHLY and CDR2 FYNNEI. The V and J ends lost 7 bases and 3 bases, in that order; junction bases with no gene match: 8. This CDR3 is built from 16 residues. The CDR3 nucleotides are TGTGCCAGCAACCTCCCGGGACTAGCGGGGGTCTACGAGCAGTACTTC. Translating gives CASNLPGLAGVYEQYF.

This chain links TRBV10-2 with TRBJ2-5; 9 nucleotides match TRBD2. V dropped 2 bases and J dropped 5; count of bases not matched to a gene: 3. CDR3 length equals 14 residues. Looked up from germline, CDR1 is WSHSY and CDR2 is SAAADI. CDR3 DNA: TGCGCCAGCAGTGAGGGGACTAGCTATGAGACCCAGTACTTC. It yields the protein CASSEGTSYETQYF.

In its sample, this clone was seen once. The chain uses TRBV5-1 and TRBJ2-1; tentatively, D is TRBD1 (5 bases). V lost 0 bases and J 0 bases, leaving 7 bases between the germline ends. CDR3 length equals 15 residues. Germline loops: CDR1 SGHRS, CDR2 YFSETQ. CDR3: CASSLVTASYNEQFF. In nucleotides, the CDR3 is TGCGCCAGCAGCTTGGTGACAGCCTCCTACAATGAGCAGTTCTTC.

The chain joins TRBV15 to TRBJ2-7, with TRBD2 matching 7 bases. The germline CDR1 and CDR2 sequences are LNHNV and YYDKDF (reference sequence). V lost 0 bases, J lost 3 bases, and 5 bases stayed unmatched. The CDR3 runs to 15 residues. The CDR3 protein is CATSRDRGEGYEQYF. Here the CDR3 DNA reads TGTGCCACCAGCAGAGATCGGGGGGAGGGCTACGAGCAGTACTTC.

CDR3 region: CASSFQQGGQETQYF. The CDR3 DNA follows: TGTGCCAGCAGCTTTCAACAGGGGGGCCAAGAGACCCAGTACTTC. This sequence joins TRBV7-6 and TRBJ2-5; 8 nucleotides agree with TRBD1. J lost 1 base, V lost 3 bases, and 4 bases had no gene match. The V gene's germline CDR1 is SGHVS and CDR2 FNYEAQ. The CDR3 runs to 15 residues.

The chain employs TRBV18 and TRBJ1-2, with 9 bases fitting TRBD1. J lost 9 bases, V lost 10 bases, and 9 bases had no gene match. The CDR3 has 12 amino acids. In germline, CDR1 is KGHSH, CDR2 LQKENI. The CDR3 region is CATNRDRERYTF. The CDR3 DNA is TGTGCCACCAACCGGGACAGGGAACGCTACACCTTC.

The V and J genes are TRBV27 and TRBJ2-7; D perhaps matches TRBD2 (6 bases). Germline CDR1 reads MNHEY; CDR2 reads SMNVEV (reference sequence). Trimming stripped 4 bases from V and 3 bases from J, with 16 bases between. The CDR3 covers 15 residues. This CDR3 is CASSSTKGLGYEQYF. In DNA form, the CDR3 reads TGTGCCAGCAGTTCAACTAAGGGACTGGGCTACGAGCAGTACTTC.

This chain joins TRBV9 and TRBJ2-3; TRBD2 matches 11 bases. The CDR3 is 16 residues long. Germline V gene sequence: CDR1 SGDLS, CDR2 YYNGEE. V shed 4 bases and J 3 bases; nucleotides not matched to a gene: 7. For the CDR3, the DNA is TGTGCCAGCAGCCCTTACGGGACTAGCGGAACAGATACGCAGTATTTT. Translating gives CASSPYGTSGTDTQYF.

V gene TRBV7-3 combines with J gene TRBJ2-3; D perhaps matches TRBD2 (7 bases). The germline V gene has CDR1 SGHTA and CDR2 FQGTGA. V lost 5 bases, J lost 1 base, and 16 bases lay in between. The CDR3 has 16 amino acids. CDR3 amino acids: CASSPLRGAGTDTQYF. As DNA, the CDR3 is TGTGCCAGCAGCCCTCTTCGGGGGGCTGGCACAGATACGCAGTATTTT.

CDR3 loop: CASNLRDRTEAFF. The DNA of the CDR3 is TGTGCCAGCAATCTGAGGGACAGAACTGAAGCTTTCTTT. The V gene is TRBV6-1, the J gene TRBJ1-1; 7 nucleotides match TRBD1. With 7 bases clipped from V and 5 bases from J, the junction kept 7 bases outside the gene matches. Germline-derived CDR1 and CDR2 are MNHNS and SASEGT. The CDR3 runs to 13 residues.

The CDR3 nucleotides are TGTGCCAGCAGTTGGACAAAAAACTATGGCTACACCTTC. Its protein is CASSWTKNYGYTF. The chain recombines TRBV28 with TRBJ1-2, with D perhaps matching TRBD1 (5 bases). This CDR3 region has 13 residues. Germline V CDR1 and CDR2: MDHEN, SYDVKM. V lost 4 bases to trimming and J lost 2 bases, with 8 bases between them.

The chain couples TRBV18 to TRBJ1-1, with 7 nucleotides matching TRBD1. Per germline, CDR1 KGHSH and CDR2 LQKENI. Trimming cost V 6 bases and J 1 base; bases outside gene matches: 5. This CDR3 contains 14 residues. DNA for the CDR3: TGTGCCAGCTCTCCAGGGACAGCGAACACTGAAGCTTTCTTT. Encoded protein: CASSPGTANTEAFF.

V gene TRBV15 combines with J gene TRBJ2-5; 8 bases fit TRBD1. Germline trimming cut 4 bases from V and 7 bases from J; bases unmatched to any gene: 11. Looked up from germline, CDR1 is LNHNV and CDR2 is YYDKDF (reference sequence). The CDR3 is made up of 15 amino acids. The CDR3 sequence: CATSTRTGTLGTQYF. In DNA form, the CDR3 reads TGTGCCACCAGCACCCGGACAGGGACCTTGGGGACCCAGTACTTC.

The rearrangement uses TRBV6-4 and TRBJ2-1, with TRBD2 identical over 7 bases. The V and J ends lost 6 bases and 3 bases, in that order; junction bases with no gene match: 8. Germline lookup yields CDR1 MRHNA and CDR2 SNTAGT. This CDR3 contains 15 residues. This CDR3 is CASRALADRYNEQFF. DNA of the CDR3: TGTGCCAGCAGAGCTCTAGCGGACCGCTACAATGAGCAGTTCTTC.

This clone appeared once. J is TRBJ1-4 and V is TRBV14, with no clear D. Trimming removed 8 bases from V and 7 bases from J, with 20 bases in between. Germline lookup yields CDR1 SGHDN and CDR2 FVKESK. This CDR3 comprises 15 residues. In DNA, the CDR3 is TGTGCCAGCGCGAACCTTGGAACAGAAGCTGAAAAACTGTTTTTT. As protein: CASANLGTEAEKLFF.

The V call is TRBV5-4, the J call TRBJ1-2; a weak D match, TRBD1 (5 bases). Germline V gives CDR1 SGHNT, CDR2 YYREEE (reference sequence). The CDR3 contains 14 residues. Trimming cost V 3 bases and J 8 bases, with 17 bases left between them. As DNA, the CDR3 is TGTGCCAGCAGCTCTACCCGGGACTTCGGCGGCTACACCTTC. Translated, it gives CASSSTRDFGGYTF.

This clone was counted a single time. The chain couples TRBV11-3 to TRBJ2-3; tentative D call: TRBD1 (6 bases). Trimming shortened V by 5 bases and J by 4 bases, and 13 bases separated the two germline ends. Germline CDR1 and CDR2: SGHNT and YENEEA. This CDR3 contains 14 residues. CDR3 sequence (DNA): TGTGCCAGCAGCCCTAGGACAGATCCAGATACGCAGTATTTT. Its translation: CASSPRTDPDTQYF.

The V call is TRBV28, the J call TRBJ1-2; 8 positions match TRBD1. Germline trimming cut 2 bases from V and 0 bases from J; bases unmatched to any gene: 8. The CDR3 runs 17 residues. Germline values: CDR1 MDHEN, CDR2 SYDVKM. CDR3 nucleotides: TGTGCCAGCAGTTTAGGCTGGGCGGACAGGGCTAACTATGGCTACACCTTC. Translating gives CASSLGWADRANYGYTF.

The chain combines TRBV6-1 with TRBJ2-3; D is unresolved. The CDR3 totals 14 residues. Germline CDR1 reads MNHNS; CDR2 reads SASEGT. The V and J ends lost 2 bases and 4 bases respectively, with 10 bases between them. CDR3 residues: CASSEMALSDTQYF. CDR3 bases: TGTGCCAGCAGTGAAATGGCATTGTCAGATACGCAGTATTTT.

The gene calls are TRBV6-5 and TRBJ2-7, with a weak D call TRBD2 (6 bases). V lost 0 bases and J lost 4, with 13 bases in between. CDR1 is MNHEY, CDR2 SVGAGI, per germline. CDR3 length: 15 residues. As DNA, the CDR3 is TGTGCCAGCAGTTACTCGATAGCCGGGAGTTACGAGCAGTACTTC. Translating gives CASSYSIAGSYEQYF.

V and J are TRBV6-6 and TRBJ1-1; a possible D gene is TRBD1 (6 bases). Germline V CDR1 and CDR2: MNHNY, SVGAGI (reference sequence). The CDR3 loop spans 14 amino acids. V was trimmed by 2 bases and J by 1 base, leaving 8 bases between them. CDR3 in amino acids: CASSYEQGNTEAFF. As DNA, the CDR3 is TGTGCCAGCAGTTACGAACAGGGGAACACTGAAGCTTTCTTT.

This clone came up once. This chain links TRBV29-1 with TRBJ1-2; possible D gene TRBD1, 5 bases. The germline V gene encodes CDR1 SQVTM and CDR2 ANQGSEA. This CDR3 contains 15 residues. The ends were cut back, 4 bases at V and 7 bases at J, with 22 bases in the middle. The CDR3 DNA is TGCAGCGTTGCGGCCTCACGGGGGATTGGATTTGGCTACACCTTC. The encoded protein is CSVAASRGIGFGYTF.

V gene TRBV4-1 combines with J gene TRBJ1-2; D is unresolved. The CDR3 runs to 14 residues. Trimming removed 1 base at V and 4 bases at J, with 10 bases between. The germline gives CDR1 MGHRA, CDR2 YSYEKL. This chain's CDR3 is CASSQGPTVYGYTF. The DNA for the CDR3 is TGCGCCAGCAGCCAAGGTCCGACTGTCTATGGCTACACCTTC.

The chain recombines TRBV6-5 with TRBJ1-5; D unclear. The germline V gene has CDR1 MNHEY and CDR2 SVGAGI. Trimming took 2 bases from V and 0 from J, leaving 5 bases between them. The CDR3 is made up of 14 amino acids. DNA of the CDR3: TGTGCCAGCAGTTACACCAGTAGCAATCAGCCCCAGCATTTT. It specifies CASSYTSSNQPQHF.

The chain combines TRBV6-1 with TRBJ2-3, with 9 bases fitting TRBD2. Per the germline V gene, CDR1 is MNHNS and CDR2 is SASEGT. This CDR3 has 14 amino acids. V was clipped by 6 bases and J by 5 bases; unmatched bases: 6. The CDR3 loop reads CASRPGLARDTQYF. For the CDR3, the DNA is TGTGCCAGCAGACCGGGACTAGCCAGAGATACGCAGTATTTT.

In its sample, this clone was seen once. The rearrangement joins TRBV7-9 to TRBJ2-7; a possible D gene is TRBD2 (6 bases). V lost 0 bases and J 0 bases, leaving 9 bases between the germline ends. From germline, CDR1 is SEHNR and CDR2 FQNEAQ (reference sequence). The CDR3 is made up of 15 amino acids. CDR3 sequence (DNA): TGTGCCAGCAGCTTAGCGGGAGGTTTCTCCTACGAGCAGTACTTC. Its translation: CASSLAGGFSYEQYF. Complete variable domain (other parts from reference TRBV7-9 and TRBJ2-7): DTGVSQNPRHKITKRGQNVTFRCDPISEHNRLYWYRQTLGQGPEFLTYFQNEAQLEKSRLLSDRFSAERPKGSFSTLEIQRTEQGDSAMYLCASSLAGGFSYEQYFGPGTRLTVT.